The clone carrying this T cell receptor beta chain was seen only a few times. The antigen is undetermined. The data stem from a study of blood T cells in healthy people across ages. Study-wide results and caveats: Investigators viewed diversity estimates from one million T cells as underestimates, the study reported.

The use of a sample-barcoded 5' primer and a J-beta primer mix characterized a second PCR of about 6 to 11 cycles. MiXCR was run by TCRdb on the 5' RACE reads, yielding one entry per CDR3 protein. Of about 1.6 million distinct CDR3 sequences detected, 30% to 35% appear once; the ten largest clones hold approximately 10%. Germline loops: CDR1 MGHRA, CDR2 YSYEKL. The CDR3 spans 15 residues. The source material was blood. This chain connects TRBV4-1 to TRBJ2-4; 11 positions agree with TRBD2. Judging by the DNA end, TRBJ2-7 fits better; the J call may be wrong. This TCR was sampled from a young woman in good health. The DNA of the CDR3 is TGCGCCAGCAGCCACGGACTAGCGGGTTTCGGCGAGCAGTACTTC. This codes for CASSHGLAGFGEQYF.